This T cell receptor (beta chain) was profiled in a study of cytomegalovirus exposure and HLA in healthy donors. Findings and caveats of the study: In a later analysis, a missense DCLRE1C variant was linked to TCR beta V- and J-gene trimming. Relative to the approximately 680-donor mean, N-insertions were reportedly fewer in an Asian-associated ancestry cluster in a later analysis. Previously analyzed data showed that most TCR beta V segments were productive at a frequency of about 90% or about 30%. Presence/absence results assume similar sequencing depth per donor, which may not hold.

Germline CDR1 is SEHNR and CDR2 is FQNEAQ (reference sequence). CDR3 length: 12 amino acids. The PCR made use of 60 Vbeta and 13 Jbeta primers. The protocol was immunoSEQ multiplex PCR, while the TCRdb copy is restricted to in-frame clones and leaves out a portion. The sample shows 100,000 to 150,000 clones, over 75% of them seen only once. This clone was observed once. As yet, its antigen is unknown. At one of its ends the junction is not consistent with the germline gene, which may arise from a read error. Sequenced input: PBMCs. The TCR originated in a woman aged 40 to 50 in good health and CMV-seropositive. The chain links TRBV7-9 to TRBJ1-1; TRBD1 matches at 7 bases. CDR3 residues: CSSSLVQGKAFF. For the CDR3, the DNA is TGTTCCAGCAGCTTAGTACAGGGGAAAGCTTTCTTT.